The present entry profiles one TCR beta chain with its context. Its antigen is as yet unknown. The sample comes from a study of metastatic and nonmetastatic thyroid tumors. Study at large: Comparative analysis of repertoires was undertaken across blood and tumor or nodule tissue obtained from malignant and benign thyroid patients. Study-wide results and caveats: Malignant tumors reportedly showed significantly higher TCR beta diversity than benign nodules in both blood and tumor.

Germline V gene sequence: CDR1 MDHEN, CDR2 SYDVKM. The CDR3 runs to 14 residues. V was cut by 2 bases and J by 0 bases, with 7 bases left in between. Each patient went into thyroid surgery without having received any treatment. In the authors' methods: For papillary thyroid cancer, a distant-metastasis classifier was constructed from CDR3 differences observed across clinicopathological groups. TCRdb reprocessed the PCR reads via MiXCR. The V and J calls follow TCRdb's processing rather than the paper's. This table holds more than 40,000 clones, roughly a quarter found once. The sample was tumor tissue. The clonotype was recovered from a female donor with papillary thyroid cancer or a benign thyroid nodule (not recorded which). Some clones in this sample may be carry-over from other donors' samples. V is TRBV28 and J is TRBJ1-1; D call uncertain. The CDR3 reads CASSLEAMNTEAFF. The CDR3 DNA sequence: TGTGCCAGCAGTTTAGAGGCGATGAACACTGAAGCTTTCTTT.